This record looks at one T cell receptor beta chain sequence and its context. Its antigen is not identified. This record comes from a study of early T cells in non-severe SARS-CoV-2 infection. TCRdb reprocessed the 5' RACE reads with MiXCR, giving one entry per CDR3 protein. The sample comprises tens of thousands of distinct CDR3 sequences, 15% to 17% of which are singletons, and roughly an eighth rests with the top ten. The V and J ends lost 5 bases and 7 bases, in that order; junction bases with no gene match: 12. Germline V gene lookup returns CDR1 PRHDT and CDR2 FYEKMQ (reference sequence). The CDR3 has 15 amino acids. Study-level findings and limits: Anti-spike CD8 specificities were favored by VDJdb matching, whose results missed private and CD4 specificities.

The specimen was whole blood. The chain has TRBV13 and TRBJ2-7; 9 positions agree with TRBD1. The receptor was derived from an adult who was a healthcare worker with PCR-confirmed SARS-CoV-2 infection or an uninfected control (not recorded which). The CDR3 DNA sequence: TGTGCCAGCAGCCTATCCGGGACAGGGCACGGAGAGCAGTACTTC. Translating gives CASSLSGTGHGEQYF.